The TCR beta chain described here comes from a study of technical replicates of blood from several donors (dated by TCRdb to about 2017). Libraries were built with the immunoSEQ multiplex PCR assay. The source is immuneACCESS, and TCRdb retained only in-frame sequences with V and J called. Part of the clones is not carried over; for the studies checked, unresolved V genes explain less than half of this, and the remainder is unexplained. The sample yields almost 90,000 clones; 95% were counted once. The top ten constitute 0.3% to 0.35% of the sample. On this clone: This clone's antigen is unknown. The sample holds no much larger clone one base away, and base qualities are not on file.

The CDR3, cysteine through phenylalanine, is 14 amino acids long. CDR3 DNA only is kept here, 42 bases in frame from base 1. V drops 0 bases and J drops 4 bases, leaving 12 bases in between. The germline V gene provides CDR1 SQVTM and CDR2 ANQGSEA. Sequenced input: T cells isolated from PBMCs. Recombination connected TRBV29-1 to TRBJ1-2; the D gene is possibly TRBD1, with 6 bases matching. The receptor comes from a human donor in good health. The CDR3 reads CSVEDRSGVYGYTF. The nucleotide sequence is TGCAGCGTTGAAGATCGATCAGGGGTCTATGGCTACACCTTC.